A single sample gave rise to the 25 T cell receptor beta chains below, sequenced in a study of blood T cell repertoires in COVID-19. The assay was immunoSEQ multiplex PCR, and TCRdb's table has in-frame clones only and misses some. Of some 190,000 clones in the sample, roughly 85% were seen once. Sequencing was performed on peripheral blood. Receptors originate from a woman aged 55-69 years with acute or convalescent COVID-19.

This chain connects TRBV9 to TRBJ2-6, with 9 positions matching TRBD1. The ends lost 3 bases at V and 2 bases at J; junction bases unmatched: 6. This CDR3 is built from 17 residues. Germline-derived CDR1 and CDR2 are SGDLS and YYNGEE. The CDR3 nucleotides are TGTGCCAGCAGCGACACCGGGACAGGGCCTGGGGCCAACGTCCTGACTTTC. It translates to CASSDTGTGPGANVLTF.

For the CDR3, the DNA is TGTGCCACCAGCAGAGATGGCAGGGTATCTACCTATGGCTACACCTTC. Its protein product is CATSRDGRVSTYGYTF. The chain recombines TRBV15 with TRBJ1-2, with D possibly TRBD1 on 5 matching bases. Trimming shortened V by 0 bases and J by 4 bases, and 15 bases separated the two germline ends. The CDR3 consists of 16 residues. Per germline, CDR1 LNHNV and CDR2 YYDKDF (reference sequence).

The chain couples TRBV6-5 to TRBJ2-7; D remains unclear. Germline values: CDR1 MNHEY, CDR2 SVGAGI. V was trimmed by 10 bases and J by 2 bases, leaving 15 bases between them. The CDR3 contains 13 residues. CDR3 sequence (DNA): TGTGCCACCGCGCCTAGTTCCCCCTACGAGCAGTACTTC. Translation: CATAPSSPYEQYF.

The rearrangement joins TRBV12-3 or TRBV12-4 to TRBJ2-5, with D unresolved. V was cut by 0 bases and J by 5 bases, with 7 bases left in between. The CDR3 consists of 13 residues. The CDR3 sequence is CASSLAISETQYF. CDR3 bases: TGTGCCAGCAGTTTAGCTATAAGCGAGACCCAGTACTTC.

The chain carries TRBV19 and TRBJ1-1, with D possibly being TRBD1 (5 bases). The CDR3 is 13 amino acids. Germline V gene lookup returns CDR1 LNHDA and CDR2 SQIVND (reference sequence). The V end lost 1 base, the J end lost 8 bases, and 11 bases lay between the germline ends. CDR3 sequence reads: CASSIGGRSEAFF. The CDR3 DNA is TGTGCCAGTAGTATAGGGGGCCGCAGCGAAGCTTTCTTT.

The J gene is TRBJ1-3, the V gene TRBV19; 7 positions agree with TRBD1. Germline CDR1 reads LNHDA; CDR2 reads SQIVND (reference sequence). V lost 3 bases to trimming and J lost 1 base; unmatched junction nucleotides: 6. The CDR3 has 16 amino acids. CDR3 coding DNA: TGTGCCAGTAGTATCGACAGGGTGTTATCTGGAAACACCATATATTTT. Amino acids: CASSIDRVLSGNTIYF.

This chain uses TRBV3-1 (or the pseudogene TRBV3-2) with TRBJ1-3; no reliable D call. Trimming pared 2 bases from V and 0 bases from J, leaving 14 bases between. Germline V gene lookup returns CDR1 LGHDT and CDR2 YNNKEL (reference sequence). The CDR3 runs to 17 residues. The CDR3 coding sequence is TGTGCCAGCAGCCAAACCAGAGACTGGCTCTCTGGAAACACCATATATTTT. Encoded protein: CASSQTRDWLSGNTIYF.

In DNA, the CDR3 is TGTGCCAGCAGTCAAACACCCCCAGGACTAGCGGGAAATTATGAGCAGTTCTTC. Protein: CASSQTPPGLAGNYEQFF. The chain uses TRBV7-3 and TRBJ2-1; 12 positions agree with TRBD2. V gave up 6 bases and J gave up 8 bases; unmatched junction bases: 17. Germline CDR1 reads SGHTA; CDR2 reads FQGTGA. CDR3 length equals 18 residues.

This clone was seen a single time. This chain links TRBV28 with TRBJ2-1; 9 bases are shared with TRBD2. J was trimmed by 9 bases and V by 5 bases; bases with no gene match: 11. The germline V gene encodes CDR1 MDHEN and CDR2 SYDVKM. The CDR3 has 15 residues. The chain's CDR3 is CASSLRASGNSEQFF. In nucleotides, the CDR3 is TGTGCCAGCAGTCTTCGGGCTAGCGGGAACAGTGAGCAGTTCTTC.

CDR3 nucleotides: TGTGCCAGCAGCGTCGACAGGGGCGAGCAGTTCTTC. Protein sequence: CASSVDRGEQFF. V usage is TRBV11-3 and J usage is TRBJ2-1, with 8 bases lining up with TRBD1. CDR3 size: 12 residues. The germline gives CDR1 SGHNT, CDR2 YENEEA. The V segment lost 5 bases and the J segment 10 bases; nucleotides outside the gene matches: 4.

Points on this clone: The junction does not match germline at one end; this may be a read error. The genes are TRBV29-1 and TRBJ2-2; unclear D gene. Germline V CDR1 and CDR2: SQVTM, ANQGSEA. This CDR3 comprises 11 residues. The CDR3 loop is CSVTNSGELFF. CDR3 DNA sequence: TGCAGCGTAACCAACAGCGGGGAGCTGTTTTTT.

This rearrangement joins TRBV18 to TRBJ2-1; D possibly corresponds to TRBD1 (6 bases). The germline V and J ends were trimmed by 3 bases and 15 bases, with 15 bases remaining between them. The CDR3 has 12 amino acids. Germline lookup yields CDR1 KGHSH and CDR2 LQKENI. DNA of the CDR3: TGTGCCAGCTCACCGGAATGGGGGCTTTCGTTCTTC. It specifies CASSPEWGLSFF.

This chain connects TRBV4-2 to TRBJ1-2, with D possibly matching TRBD1 (6 bases). CDR3 length equals 15 residues. V lost 5 bases, J lost 0 bases, and 13 bases lay in between. Germline V gene data show CDR1 as LGHNA and CDR2 as YNFKEQ. The CDR3 loop is CASSYRDKANYGYTF. The CDR3 nucleotides are TGTGCCAGCAGCTACCGGGACAAAGCTAACTATGGCTACACCTTC.

The V and J genes are TRBV18 and TRBJ2-1, with D perhaps matching TRBD2 (6 bases). Germline values: CDR1 KGHSH, CDR2 LQKENI. V lost 3 bases to trimming and J lost 7 bases, with 7 bases between them. This CDR3 has 12 residues. CDR3: CASSPGRNEQFF. CDR3 nucleotide sequence: TGTGCCAGCTCACCGGGGAGGAATGAGCAGTTCTTC.

This chain connects TRBV6-5 to TRBJ1-6; D gene uncertain. The germline V gene encodes CDR1 MNHEY and CDR2 SVGAGI. Trimming took 4 bases from V and 6 from J, leaving 10 bases between them. CDR3 length equals 14 residues. Written as DNA, the CDR3 is TGTGCCAGCAGTTCCGGTCCCCTTAATTCACCCCTCCACTTT. Protein sequence: CASSSGPLNSPLHF.

The chain combines TRBV18 with TRBJ1-2; D is unclear. The germline V gene encodes CDR1 KGHSH and CDR2 LQKENI. This CDR3 is 13 amino acids long. V was pared by 2 bases and J by 6 bases, with 10 bases between. The DNA for the CDR3 is TGTGCCAGCTCACCAATCCAGGCCAATGGCTACACCTTC. Translated: CASSPIQANGYTF. The full variable domain, in which reference TRBV18 and TRBJ1-2 provide the parts outside the CDR3, is NAGVMQNPRHLVRRRGQEARLRCSPMKGHSHVYWYRQLPEEGLKFMVYLQKENIIDESGMPKERFSAEFPKEGPSILRIQQVVRGDSAAYFCASSPIQANGYTFGSGTRLTVV.

The chain has TRBV28 and TRBJ1-1, with D possibly TRBD1 on 5 matching bases. The length of the CDR3 is 12 residues. Germline V lookup: CDR1 MDHEN, CDR2 SYDVKM. The V gene lost 10 bases and the J gene lost 4 bases, with 13 bases spanning the gap. The CDR3 DNA is TGTGCCACCCATCTGGGGGGCACTGAAGCTTTCTTT. Its protein product is CATHLGGTEAFF.

This chain joins TRBV4-1 and TRBJ1-2; TRBD1 agrees at 11 bases. V gave up 4 bases and J gave up 4 bases; unmatched junction bases: 8. This CDR3 is 16 amino acids long. In germline, CDR1 is MGHRA, CDR2 YSYEKL. The CDR3 here is CASSRTGGLPGYGYTF. The CDR3 nucleotides read TGCGCCAGCAGCCGGACAGGGGGCCTCCCGGGCTATGGCTACACCTTC.

This clone came up once. One end of the junction fails to match germline, which may point to a read error. The rearrangement uses TRBV27 and TRBJ2-5; maybe TRBD1 (6 bases). Germline CDR1 reads MNHEY; CDR2 reads SMNVEV (reference sequence). This CDR3 region has 16 residues. Here the CDR3 DNA reads TGTGCCAGCAGAGGGGGTGGCGGCCCATCCCAAGGGACCCAGTACTTC. This codes for CASRGGGGPSQGTQYF.

The sample holds a few counts of this clone. J is TRBJ2-2 and V is TRBV15; 7 bases line up with TRBD2. The CDR3 length is 15 residues. Germline assignment: CDR1 LNHNV and CDR2 YYDKDF (reference sequence). V shed 1 base, J shed 5 bases, and the junction held 4 bases outside the gene matches. This CDR3 is CATSRALAETGELFF. The CDR3 DNA is TGTGCCACCAGCAGAGCCCTAGCGGAAACCGGGGAGCTGTTTTTT. Full variable domain (outside the CDR3, taken from reference TRBV15 and TRBJ2-2): DAMVIQNPRYQVTQFGKPVTLSCSQTLNHNVMYWYQQKSSQAPKLLFHYYDKDFNNEADTPDNFQSRRPNTSFCFLDIRSPGLGDTAMYLCATSRALAETGELFFGEGSRLTVL.

The chain uses TRBV9 and TRBJ2-2; 7 positions match TRBD2. The CDR3 has 16 residues. The germline gives CDR1 SGDLS, CDR2 YYNGEE. Losses at the gene ends were 0 bases for V and 5 bases for J; bases not matched to a gene: 7. CDR3 residues: CASSVGPSGETGELFF. The CDR3, as DNA: TGTGCCAGCAGCGTAGGCCCTAGCGGAGAGACCGGGGAGCTGTTTTTT. Full variable domain (missing parts from reference TRBV9 and TRBJ2-2): DSGVTQTPKHLITATGQRVTLRCSPRSGDLSVYWYQQSLDQGLQFLIQYYNGEERAKGNILERFSAQQFPDLHSELNLSSLELGDSALYFCASSVGPSGETGELFFGEGSRLTVL.

V and J are TRBV7-3 and TRBJ2-1, with 7 bases fitting TRBD2. CDR3 length: 16 residues. The ends lost 2 bases at V and 4 bases at J; junction bases unmatched: 8. Germline V gene data show CDR1 as SGHTA and CDR2 as FQGTGA. The CDR3 spells CASSLSAGVGYNEQFF. The CDR3 DNA reads TGTGCCAGCAGCTTATCGGCGGGAGTGGGATACAATGAGCAGTTCTTC.

The V call is TRBV30, the J call TRBJ1-1, with TRBD1 matching 11 bases. The germline V gene encodes CDR1 GTSNPN and CDR2 SVGIG (reference sequence). This CDR3 has 15 amino acids. After removal of 3 bases from V and 5 bases from J, the junction contained 8 bases not matched to a gene. CDR3 sequence reads: CAWSSPDRGLTEAFF. The CDR3 coding sequence is TGTGCCTGGAGCTCCCCGGACAGGGGGCTAACTGAAGCTTTCTTT. The entire variable domain, with the rest obtained from reference TRBV30 and TRBJ1-1, is as follows: SQTIHQWPATLVQPVGSPLSLECTVEGTSNPNLYWYRQAAGRGLQLLFYSVGIGQISSEVPQNLSASRPQDRQFILSSKKLLLSDSGFYLCAWSSPDRGLTEAFFGQGTRLTVV.

The chain joins TRBV12-3 or TRBV12-4 to TRBJ2-1; 9 bases are a match to TRBD1. With 6 bases clipped from V and 8 bases from J, the junction kept 5 bases outside the gene matches. CDR3 length equals 13 residues. Here the CDR3 DNA reads TGTGCCAGCAGCCTAAGACAGGGGGATGAGCAGTTCTTC. Encoded protein: CASSLRQGDEQFF.

The rearrangement links TRBV21-1 to TRBJ2-7; TRBD2 is taken as the D call from the table, unchecked against the DNA. TRBV21-1 is tagged as a pseudogene. The CDR3 is 15 residues long. As DNA, the CDR3 is TGTGCCAGCAAAGTTAGCGGGAGTCCGACCTACGAGCAGTACGTC. Amino acid sequence: CASKVSGSPTYEQYV.